This T cell receptor (beta chain) emerged from a study of blood T cells in healthy people across ages (dated by TCRdb to the mid-2010s). Study-wide context: Template switching captured roughly one uniquely barcoded TCR beta cDNA molecule per two T cells in model experiments. Using the same blood draw, the study looked at two additional independent replicas of 1 million unique cDNA reads for two donors, one aged 18 to 30 and the other aged 80 or older. Age-related changes in TCR beta repertoire diversity were measured in the study by deep sequencing normalized with unique cDNA molecular identifiers. To avoid experimental bias, donors of different ages were spread randomly across the sequencing lanes. Four age groups were formed from the donors: young (average 16 years), middle-aged (roughly 38), aged (about 62) and long-lived (more than 75).

Library creation used 5' RACE. Instrument used: Illumina HiSeq 2500. A second PCR of roughly 7 to 11 cycles was performed with a sample-barcoded 5' primer and a J-beta primer mix. Each TCR beta cDNA molecule received a unique molecular identifier from a template-switch 5' adaptor carrying 12 random nucleotides. Each sample yielded at least 3 million CDR3-containing paired-end reads. First-strand cDNA synthesis was performed from all RNA using the Mint cDNA synthesis kit, with priming by a TRBC-specific oligonucleotide. Following uracil-DNA glycosylase treatment, all cDNA underwent a first 18-cycle PCR with the universal primers M1SS and BC2_uni_R. Per the authors' processing: For normalization, 1 million high-quality reads were randomly selected from each sample, with every read carrying a distinct molecular identifier. Reads sharing molecular identifiers were discarded rather than binned into consensus sequences. MiTCR, run with a Q25 quality threshold and the strictest error-elimination algorithm, handled CDR3 identification, clonotype clustering and error correction. A nonparametric unseen species model using Euler transformation provided a lower-bound estimate of total TCR beta diversity. TCRdb redid the processing of the public reads, applying fastp at Q25 and MiXCR, and retained in-frame beta chains. One record per CDR3 amino acid sequence lists the most common genes and DNA. These V and J calls are TCRdb output, not the study's own analysis. The sample yields fewer than 2,000,000 distinct CDR3 sequences; around 36% were counted once. Approximately 10% of the sample rests with the top ten.

Cut back by 8 bases and 11 bases, the V and J ends lie 16 bases apart. As encoded in the germline V gene (reference sequence), CDR1 is DFQATT while CDR2 is SNEGSKA. The CDR3 spans 11 residues, from the cysteine through the phenylalanine. Solely the CDR3 DNA is kept, with 33 bases framed from the first base. Here is what the overall study found, with its caveats: As age increased, observed TCR beta diversity per million T cells dropped in a roughly linear way, and a significant reduction was already evident by age about 40. There was a strong correlation between observed TCR beta diversity and the percentage of naive T cells measured by flow cytometry. The CMV infection status of donors was not known, potentially confounding age-related changes in expanded clonotypes. Bulk unsorted PBMC profiling prevented conclusive comparison of naive and antigen-experienced compartments. Estimates of total diversity from one million sequenced T cells were regarded as lower bounds and underestimates. Compared with the aged group, the long-lived group had more naive CD4+ T cells, fewer expanded clones and increased TCR diversity, suggesting age selection.

The donors were under 40 Caucasian individuals from Russia, aged roughly 6 to 95 years, who were systemically healthy. Approximately 9 milliliters of peripheral blood were collected from each donor into EDTA-treated Vacutainer tubes. PBMCs were isolated by Ficoll-Paque density-gradient centrifugation, with at least 6 million obtained per sample. Total RNA was extracted from PBMCs with Trizol reagent, with at least 5.5 micrograms obtained per sample. For every donor, flow cytometry on a PBMC aliquot measured the percentage of naive CD45RAhigh/CD27high T cells. As for this clonotype: What this receptor recognizes is not known. Per-base quality was not reported, and no clone a single base away is much larger than it.

The TCR was taken from a woman between 25 and 40 years old in good health. Sequenced input: blood. The receptor chain draws on TRBV20-1 and TRBJ1-5; the D gene is unclear. CDR3 protein: CSKEGGETQHF. The bases are TGCAGTAAGGAGGGAGGAGAGACCCAGCATTTT.